This entry is about one T cell receptor beta chain. Per the authors' pipeline: Reference gene primer amplification yielded estimated nucleated cell counts. Method: immunoSEQ multiplex PCR; TCRdb's copy keeps in-frame clones and lacks some. Clone size and V and J calls were adopted from that table, with D and trimming inferred from the DNA. The table has nearly 110,000 clones, about 80% seen once; the top ten hold around 4.5%. V was pared by 5 bases and J by 3 bases, with 22 bases between. The CDR3 is 18 amino acids. The germline V gene encodes CDR1 SGHTA and CDR2 FQGNSA. This entry is derived from a study of blood T cell repertoires in COVID-19. About the study: COVID-19 samples, acute and convalescent, were from the United States, Italy and Spain. T cells, B-cell-depleted T cells, or PBMCs supplied cDNA or gDNA.

Sequencing used peripheral blood. J is TRBJ1-4 and V is TRBV7-2; weak D call: TRBD1 (6 bases). The receptor was derived from a man between 65 and 85 years old with acute or convalescent COVID-19. CDR3 nucleotides: TGTGCCAGCAGCACCCCCCCGGGGGGCGTCGGGGCTAATGAAAAACTGTTTTTT. It yields the protein CASSTPPGGVGANEKLFF.